The T cell receptor (beta chain) under discussion was sequenced for a study of T cell responses to AZD1222 COVID-19 vaccine. General study points: A mostly white British donor set with more females was recruited, and clonal diversity was possibly underestimated. Spike as a whole was targeted by vaccine-associated CD4 TCRs, dominant at 160-218 and 743-854. Spike-specific TCR breadth and depth grew following two AZD1222 doses. Seropositivity was recorded at baseline in only a handful of AZD1222 recipients.

This CDR3 comprises 15 residues. Germline V gene lookup returns CDR1 LNHNV and CDR2 YYDKDF (reference sequence). V lost 7 bases and J 2 bases, leaving 17 bases between the germline ends. Worth noting for this clone: As yet, its antigen is unknown.

Measured with immunoSEQ multiplex PCR; TCRdb has only the in-frame clones, and not every one. Among 120,000 to 150,000 clones listed, approximately 85% were seen once. The source material was peripheral blood, sampled on day 0 of MenACWY control vaccination. This clonotype was obtained from an adult in good health. The chain employs TRBV15 and TRBJ1-2; tentative D call: TRBD1 (5 bases). Here the CDR3 DNA reads TGTGCCACCACTCCAACCGCGGGGGGAAACTATGGCTACACCTTC. It translates to CATTPTAGGNYGYTF. Full variable domain (rest looked up from reference TRBV15 and TRBJ1-2): DAMVIQNPRYQVTQFGKPVTLSCSQTLNHNVMYWYQQKSSQAPKLLFHYYDKDFNNEADTPDNFQSRRPNTSFCFLDIRSPGLGDTAMYLCATTPTAGGNYGYTFGSGTRLTVV.